Each of the 18 T cell receptor beta chains below was sequenced from the same sample in a study of untreated major depressive disorder. Overall study results and limits: CD4+ T cells from depressed patients used TRBV05-01 (Vbeta 5.1) more often than controls.

Libraries were prepared by immunoSEQ multiplex PCR; TCRdb keeps only in-frame clonotypes and omits some of them. The sample carries approximately 20,000 clones, 92% recorded once. These receptors have no known antigen. Sequencing was performed on CD4+ T cells from PBMCs. These receptors all stem from a woman aged 40 to 50 with major depressive disorder.

V usage is TRBV19 and J usage is TRBJ2-3; possibly TRBD1 or TRBD2 for D (6 bases each). The CDR3 runs to 13 residues. CDR1 and CDR2 from the germline V gene are LNHDA and SQIVND (reference sequence). V was pared by 5 bases and J by 8 bases, with 14 bases between. CDR3 in DNA: TGTGCCAGTAGTCTCGGGGGCTTGGGTACGCAGTATTTT. Encoded protein: CASSLGGLGTQYF.

The chain joins TRBV5-1 to TRBJ2-1; D gene unclear. Germline values: CDR1 SGHRS, CDR2 YFSETQ. Trimming took 2 bases from V and 0 from J, leaving 9 bases between them. CDR3 length: 15 amino acids. The CDR3: CASSLRASSYNEQFF. The CDR3 DNA is TGCGCCAGCAGCTTAAGGGCGAGCTCCTACAATGAGCAGTTCTTC.

The chain is built from TRBV10-3 and TRBJ1-5, with D maybe TRBD1 (5 bases). The germline gives CDR1 ENHRY, CDR2 SYGVKD. V shed 0 bases and J shed 1 base, with 7 bases lying between them. The CDR3 totals 15 residues. DNA of the CDR3: TGTGCCATCAGTGAGTCGGGGGACAGCAATCAGCCCCAGCATTTT. Encoded protein: CAISESGDSNQPQHF.

In this sample, this clone turned up once. The chain is built from TRBV11-2 and TRBJ2-1; maybe TRBD2 (5 bases). V gave up 0 bases and J gave up 7 bases, with 13 bases separating them. Germline V lookup: CDR1 SGHAT, CDR2 FQNNGV. CDR3 length: 15 amino acids. This CDR3 is CASSLDPGIGNEQFF. Here the CDR3 DNA reads TGTGCCAGCAGCTTAGATCCGGGGATTGGGAATGAGCAGTTCTTC. Filled out from reference TRBV11-2 and TRBJ2-1, the complete variable domain reads EAGVAQSPRYKIIEKRQSVAFWCNPISGHATLYWYQQILGQGPKLLIQFQNNGVVDDSQLPKDRFSAERLKGVDSTLKIQPAKLEDSAVYLCASSLDPGIGNEQFFGPGTRLTVL.

This clone turned up a few times. At one of its ends the junction is not consistent with the germline gene, which may arise from a read error. The chain combines TRBV15 with TRBJ1-4, with D hard to call. The CDR3 is made up of 12 amino acids. Germline V gene data show CDR1 as LNHNV and CDR2 as YYDKDF (reference sequence). CDR3: CATRSINEKLFF. CDR3 DNA: TGTGCCACCCGCAGCATTAATGAAAAACTGTTTTTT.

This clone was recorded only once. This chain connects TRBV14 to TRBJ2-2; no firm D call. The CDR3 length is 16 residues. Trimming stripped 0 bases from V and 3 bases from J, with 11 bases between. Germline CDR1 SGHDN, CDR2 FVKESK. This CDR3 reads CASSQDGQRYTGELFF. The CDR3, as DNA: TGTGCCAGCAGCCAAGATGGGCAGCGTTACACCGGGGAGCTGTTTTTT.

This sequence joins TRBV5-1 and TRBJ2-3; D possibly uses TRBD1 or TRBD2 (5 bases each). This CDR3 is 15 amino acids long. V was pared by 2 bases and J by 0 bases, with 10 bases between. The germline V gene encodes CDR1 SGHRS and CDR2 YFSETQ. The CDR3 DNA reads as TGCGCCAGCAGCTTCACCCGGGACAGCACAGATACGCAGTATTTT. Translating it yields CASSFTRDSTDTQYF.

The chain carries TRBV4-3 and TRBJ2-3; the D gene is possibly TRBD2 (5 bases). With 2 bases removed from V and 0 bases from J, the gap between germline ends came to 9 bases. The CDR3 sequence is 15 residues long. Germline-derived CDR1 and CDR2 are LGHNA and YSLEER. The CDR3 region is CASSQWESSTDTQYF. The CDR3 DNA follows: TGCGCCAGCAGCCAATGGGAGTCTAGCACAGATACGCAGTATTTT.

V usage is TRBV29-1 and J usage is TRBJ2-3, with D possibly being TRBD1 or TRBD2 (5 bases each). V lost 7 bases, J lost 6 bases, and 14 bases lay in between. The germline V gene has CDR1 SQVTM and CDR2 ANQGSEA. This CDR3 is built from 12 residues. CDR3 coding DNA: TGCAGCGCCGCCGGGACCGGGGATACGCAGTATTTT. Translated: CSAAGTGDTQYF.

The chain couples TRBV5-1 to TRBJ1-1; perhaps TRBD1 as D (5 bases). This CDR3 region has 14 residues. Trimming took 4 bases from V and 8 from J, leaving 18 bases between them. CDR1 and CDR2 from the germline V gene are SGHRS and YFSETQ. The CDR3 sequence is CASSAAGATGEAFF. Here the CDR3 DNA reads TGCGCCAGCAGCGCTGCCGGGGCAACCGGGGAAGCTTTCTTT. The full variable domain, in which reference TRBV5-1 and TRBJ1-1 provide the parts outside the CDR3, is KAGVTQTPRYLIKTRGQQVTLSCSPISGHRSVSWYQQTPGQGLQFLFEYFSETQRNKGNFPGRFSGRQFSNSRSEMNVSTLELGDSALYLCASSAAGATGEAFFGQGTRLTVV.

Note on this clone: A read error may account for a junction end that differs from germline. The rearrangement uses TRBV7-7 and TRBJ2-2; no clear D. CDR3 length equals 13 residues. Germline V CDR1 and CDR2: SSHAT, FNYEAQ (reference sequence). As DNA, the CDR3 is TGTGCTAGCAGCTCGTTATTCACCGGGGAGCTGTTTTTT. This translates into CASSSLFTGELFF. The whole variable domain, remainder taken from reference TRBV7-7 and TRBJ2-2, is GAGVSQSPRYKVTKRGQDVTLRCDPISSHATLYWYQQALGQGPEFLTYFNYEAQPDKSGLPSDRFSAERPEGSISTLTIQRTEQRDSAMYRCASSSLFTGELFFGEGSRLTVL.

The chain's CDR3 is CASSEGSGSAGELFF. As DNA, the CDR3 is TGTGCCAGCAGCGAGGGCTCGGGGAGCGCCGGGGAGCTGTTTTTT. This chain joins TRBV9 and TRBJ2-2; D is perhaps TRBD2 (5 bases). V dropped 3 bases and J dropped 6 bases, with 15 bases sitting between them. CDR3 length equals 15 residues. Germline CDR1 reads SGDLS; CDR2 reads YYNGEE.

V usage is TRBV11-3 and J usage is TRBJ2-3; 12 nucleotides agree with TRBD2. The germline V gene encodes CDR1 SGHNT and CDR2 YENEEA. CDR3 length: 18 amino acids. The V gene end was trimmed by 5 bases and the J gene end by 2 bases; junction bases not matched to a gene: 11. The CDR3 loop reads CASSPGLAGPLNTDTQYF. CDR3 DNA sequence: TGTGCCAGCAGCCCCGGACTAGCGGGACCCCTAAACACAGATACGCAGTATTTT.

The chain employs TRBV11-2 and TRBJ2-2; D is unclear. This CDR3 comprises 16 residues. Germline V lookup: CDR1 SGHAT, CDR2 FQNNGV. Trimming removed 5 bases at V and 2 bases at J, with 15 bases between. The CDR3: CASSARRFSNTGELFF. CDR3 in DNA: TGTGCCAGCAGCGCACGGCGGTTCAGTAACACCGGGGAGCTGTTTTTT. The full variable domain, in which reference TRBV11-2 and TRBJ2-2 provide the parts outside the CDR3, is EAGVAQSPRYKIIEKRQSVAFWCNPISGHATLYWYQQILGQGPKLLIQFQNNGVVDDSQLPKDRFSAERLKGVDSTLKIQPAKLEDSAVYLCASSARRFSNTGELFFGEGSRLTVL.

The gene calls are TRBV5-1 and TRBJ1-4, with 7 bases fitting TRBD1. The CDR3 is 16 amino acids. Germline-derived CDR1 and CDR2 are SGHRS and YFSETQ. Trimming cost V 0 bases and J 3 bases; bases outside gene matches: 5. CDR3 DNA: TGCGCCAGCAGCTTGGGACAGGGATGGTCTAATGAAAAACTGTTTTTT. This translates into CASSLGQGWSNEKLFF.

Comments on this clone: Relative to the germline gene, one junction end is altered; a read error may explain this. The CDR3 here is CASIELGELFF. In nucleotides, the CDR3 is TGTGCCAGCATTGAACTCGGGGAGCTGTTTTTT. V usage is TRBV2 and J usage is TRBJ2-2; no clear D. The CDR3 loop spans 11 amino acids. Germline assignment: CDR1 SNHLY and CDR2 FYNNEI.

This chain joins TRBV5-5 and TRBJ2-5, with D tentatively TRBD1 (5 bases). CDR1 is SGHKS and CDR2 is YYEKEE in the germline V gene (reference sequence). There are 15 residues in the CDR3. The V end was cut by 4 bases, the J end by 1 base, with 14 bases between. For the CDR3, the DNA is TGTGCCAGCAGCCGCCGCAGGGCAACCCAAGAGACCCAGTACTTC. Amino acids: CASSRRRATQETQYF.

The rearrangement uses TRBV7-3 and TRBJ1-1; D gene ambiguous. The germline V gene has CDR1 SGHTA and CDR2 FQGTGA. Trimming took 5 bases from V and 0 from J, leaving 7 bases between them. The CDR3 has 13 amino acids. The CDR3 nucleotides read TGTGCCAGCAGCCTGGAGATGAACACTGAAGCTTTCTTT. Protein product: CASSLEMNTEAFF.